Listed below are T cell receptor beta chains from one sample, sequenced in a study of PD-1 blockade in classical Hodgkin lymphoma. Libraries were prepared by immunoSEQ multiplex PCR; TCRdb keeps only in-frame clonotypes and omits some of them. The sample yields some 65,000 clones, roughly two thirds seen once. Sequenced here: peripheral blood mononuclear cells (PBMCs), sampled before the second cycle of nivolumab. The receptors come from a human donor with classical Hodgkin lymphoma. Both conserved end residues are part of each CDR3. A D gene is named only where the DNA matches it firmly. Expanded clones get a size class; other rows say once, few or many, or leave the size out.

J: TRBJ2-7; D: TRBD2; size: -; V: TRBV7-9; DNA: TGTGCCAGCAGCATCCTAGCGGGAGGAAGGTACGAGCAGTACTTC; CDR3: CASSILAGGRYEQYF
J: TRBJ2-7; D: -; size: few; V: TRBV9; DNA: TGTGCCAGCAGCCCCCAGGGCGTCACGGAGCAGTACTTC; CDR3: CASSPQGVTEQYF
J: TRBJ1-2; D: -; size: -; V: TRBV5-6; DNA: TGTGCCAGCAGCTCTAAAGGACAGCCCGCGCTGTCTGGCTACACCTTC; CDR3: CASSSKGQPALSGYTF
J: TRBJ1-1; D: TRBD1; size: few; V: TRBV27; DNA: TGTGCCAGCAGTTTAATTCAGGACAGGGAAGCTTTCTTT; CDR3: CASSLIQDREAFF
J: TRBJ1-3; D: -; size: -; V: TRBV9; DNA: TGTGCCAGCAAAAGCTCTGGAAACACCATATATTTT; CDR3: CASKSSGNTIYF
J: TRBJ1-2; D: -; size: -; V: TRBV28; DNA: TGTGCCAGCAGTTTATCAGGGACCTATGGCTACACCTTC; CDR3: CASSLSGTYGYTF
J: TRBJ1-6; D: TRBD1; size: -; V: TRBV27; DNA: TGTGCCAGCAGTTTATTTAGCGACAGGGCGAGTAATTCACCCCTCCACTTT; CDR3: CASSLFSDRASNSPLHF
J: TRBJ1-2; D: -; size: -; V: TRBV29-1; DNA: TGCAGCGTTGAATCGGGGGCCCCCTATGGCTACACCTTC; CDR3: CSVESGAPYGYTF
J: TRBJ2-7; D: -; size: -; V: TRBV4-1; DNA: TGCGCCAGCAGCCAAGCCAACAGGGCTTACGAGCAGTACTTC; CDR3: CASSQANRAYEQYF
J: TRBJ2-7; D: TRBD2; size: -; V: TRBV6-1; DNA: TGTGCCAGCAGTGGGGGGGGCTACGAGCAGTACTTC; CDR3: CASSGGGYEQYF
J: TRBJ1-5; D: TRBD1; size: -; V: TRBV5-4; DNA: TGTGCCAGCAGCTTACAGGGGGCGAACCAGCCCCAGCATTTT; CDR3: CASSLQGANQPQHF
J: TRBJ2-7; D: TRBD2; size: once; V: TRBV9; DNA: TGTGCCAGCAGTCCCGGGGGGTTTGAGGAGCAGTACTTC; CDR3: CASSPGGFEEQYF
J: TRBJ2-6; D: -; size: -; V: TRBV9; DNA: TGTGCCAGCAGCGTACTAAGCGCTGGGGCCAACGTCCTGACTTTC; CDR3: CASSVLSAGANVLTF
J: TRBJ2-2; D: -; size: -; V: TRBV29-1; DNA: TGCAGCGCCAACAGTGGGTTGCTGAACACCGGGGAGCTGTTTTTT; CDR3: CSANSGLLNTGELFF
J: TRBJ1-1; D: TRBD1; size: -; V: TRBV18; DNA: TGTGCCAGCTCACCGGGACAGCGGGGCACTGAAGCTTTCTTT; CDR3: CASSPGQRGTEAFF
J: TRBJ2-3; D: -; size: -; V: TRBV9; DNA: TGTGCCAGCAGCGTGAGAGGGGGAGGGCCAGATACGCAGTATTTT; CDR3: CASSVRGGGPDTQYF
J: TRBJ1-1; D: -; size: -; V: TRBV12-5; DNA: TGTGCTACTTCCCTAGGACAGAGGAACACTGAAGCTTTCTTT; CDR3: CATSLGQRNTEAFF
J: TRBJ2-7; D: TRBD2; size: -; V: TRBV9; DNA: TGTGCCAGCAGCGTAGAGGGTAGCGGGAGCGGCGAGCAGTACTTC; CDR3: CASSVEGSGSGEQYF
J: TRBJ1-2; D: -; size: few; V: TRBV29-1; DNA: TGCAGCGTTCTACTTAGGGCTAACTATGGCTACACCTTC; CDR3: CSVLLRANYGYTF
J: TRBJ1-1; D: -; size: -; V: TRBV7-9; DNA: TGTGCCAGCAGCTCATACAAGGGGAACACTGAAGCTTTCTTT; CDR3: CASSSYKGNTEAFF
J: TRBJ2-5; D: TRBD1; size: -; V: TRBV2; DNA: TGTGCCAGCAGTAATGGGGACAGGGGGGAGACCCAGTACTTC; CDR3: CASSNGDRGETQYF
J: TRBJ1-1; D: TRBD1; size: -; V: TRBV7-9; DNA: TGTGCCAGCAGCCAAAGTTGGACAGGAGTAAGTGCCGCTTTCTTT; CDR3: CASSQSWTGVSAAFF
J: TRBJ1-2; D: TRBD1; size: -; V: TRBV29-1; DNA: TGCAGCGTGGGGGACAGGGGGTCCCTTAACTATGGCTACACCTTC; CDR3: CSVGDRGSLNYGYTF
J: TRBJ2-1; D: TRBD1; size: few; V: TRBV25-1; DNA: TGTGCCAGCAGTGTTCAGATGGACAGGGGGAGAAATGAGCAGTTCTTC; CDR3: CASSVQMDRGRNEQFF
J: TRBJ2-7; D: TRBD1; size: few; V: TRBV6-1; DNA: TGTGCCAGCAGCCAGGGACAGGCCGCCAGGCAGTACTTC; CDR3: CASSQGQAARQYF
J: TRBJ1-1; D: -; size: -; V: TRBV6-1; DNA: TGTGCCAGCAGTGCTAACGTAGGATTGAACACTGAAGCTTTCTTT; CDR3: CASSANVGLNTEAFF
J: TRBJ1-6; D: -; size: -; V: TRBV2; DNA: TGTGCCAGCAGTGAAAAGGGTGGGAATTCACCCCTCCACTTT; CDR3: CASSEKGGNSPLHF
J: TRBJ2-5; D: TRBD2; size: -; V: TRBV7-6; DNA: TGTGCCAGCAGCAACCGACTAGCGGGAGTTGAAGAGACCCAGTACTTC; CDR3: CASSNRLAGVEETQYF
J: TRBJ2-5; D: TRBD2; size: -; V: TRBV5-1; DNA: TGCGCCAGCAGCTTGGGACTAGCGGCACTCCAAGAGACCCAGTACTTC; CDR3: CASSLGLAALQETQYF
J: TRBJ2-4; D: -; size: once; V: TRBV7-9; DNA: TGTGCCAGCAGCTTACAAGCTTTAGCCAAAAACATTCAGTACTTC; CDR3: CASSLQALAKNIQYF
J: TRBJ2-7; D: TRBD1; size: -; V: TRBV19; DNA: TGTGCCAGTGGGAGCGTTGGGACAGGGAACGAGCAGTACTTC; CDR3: CASGSVGTGNEQYF
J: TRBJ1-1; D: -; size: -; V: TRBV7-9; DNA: TGTGCCAGCAGCTTAGGCCAGTTAGGCACTGAAGCTTTCTTT; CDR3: CASSLGQLGTEAFF
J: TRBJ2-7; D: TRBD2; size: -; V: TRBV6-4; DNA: TGTGCCAGCAGTGAGAACTCGCGGGGGACCTACGAGCAGTACTTC; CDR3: CASSENSRGTYEQYF
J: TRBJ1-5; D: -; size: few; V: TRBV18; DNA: TGTGCCAGCTCGGGGGCGGGCGGCGACCAGCCCCAGCATTTT; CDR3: CASSGAGGDQPQHF
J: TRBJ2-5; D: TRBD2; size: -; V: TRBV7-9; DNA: TGTGCCAGCAGCCGAGGGACTAGCGGGACCATCCGGGAGACCCAGTACTTC; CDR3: CASSRGTSGTIRETQYF
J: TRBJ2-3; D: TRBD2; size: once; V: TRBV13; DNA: TGTGCCAGCAGCTCATGGACTAGCGGGCAAGATACGCAGTATTTT; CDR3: CASSSWTSGQDTQYF
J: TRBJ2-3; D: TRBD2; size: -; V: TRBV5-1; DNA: TGCGCCAGCAGCCCTGCCGGGCGGGAGAGGAGGAATACGCAGTATTTT; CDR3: CASSPAGRERRNTQYF
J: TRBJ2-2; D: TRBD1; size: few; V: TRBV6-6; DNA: TGTGCCAGCAGTTACTCGAACAGGGGGAGCACCGGGGAGCTGTTTTTT; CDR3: CASSYSNRGSTGELFF
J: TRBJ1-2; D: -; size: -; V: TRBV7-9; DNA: TGTGCCAGCAGCTTGTCGGGACAACCCTTCATTAACTATGGCTACACCTTC; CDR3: CASSLSGQPFINYGYTF
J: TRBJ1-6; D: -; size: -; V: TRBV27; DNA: TGTGCCAGCAGTTTTTTTAATTCACCCCTCCACTTT; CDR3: CASSFFNSPLHF
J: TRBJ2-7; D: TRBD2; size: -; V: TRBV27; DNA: TGTGCCAGCAGTCAGAGACTAGCGGGGTTCTACGAGCAGTACTTC; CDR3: CASSQRLAGFYEQYF
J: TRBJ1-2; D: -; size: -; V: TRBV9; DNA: TGTGCCAGCAGCCCTCTCGAGACGTATGGCTACACCTTC; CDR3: CASSPLETYGYTF
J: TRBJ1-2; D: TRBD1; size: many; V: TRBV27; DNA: TGTGCCAGCAGTCGGACAGGGGGGAGCTATGGCTACACCTTC; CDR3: CASSRTGGSYGYTF
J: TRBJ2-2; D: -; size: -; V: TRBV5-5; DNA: TGTGCCAGCAGCTTGGATCACCGGACCCGAACCGGGGAGCTGTTTTTT; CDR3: CASSLDHRTRTGELFF
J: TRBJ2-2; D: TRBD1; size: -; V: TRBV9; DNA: TGTGCCAGCAGCGTAGATCCGGGACAGGGGGACACCGGGGAGCTGTTTTTT; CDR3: CASSVDPGQGDTGELFF